Here is one TCR beta chain with its context. Its specificity is unknown. Sample time point: week 35, safety follow-up. In the vaccine, a single dose held 300 ug of the mutant IDH1 20-mer peptide, along with topical imiquimod. This sample stems from a study of a mutant IDH1 vaccine in newly diagnosed glioma. V was shortened by 5 bases and J by 5 bases, with 13 bases between the two germline ends. The V gene's germline CDR1 is SGHTA and CDR2 FQGTGA. There are 14 residues in the CDR3. TCRdb keeps only in-frame clones here, not all; method: immunoSEQ multiplex PCR. This sample has approximately 61,000 clones, with roughly 76% found just once.

This specimen was PBMCs, taken from a glioma patient whose treatment included an IDH1 peptide vaccine. The TCR was taken from a middle-aged man with glioma. The chain employs TRBV7-3 and TRBJ2-1; tentatively, D is TRBD2 (6 bases). CDR3 sequence reads: CASSTSSVDNEQFF. CDR3 nucleotide sequence: TGTGCCAGCAGCACATCTAGCGTTGACAATGAGCAGTTCTTC.